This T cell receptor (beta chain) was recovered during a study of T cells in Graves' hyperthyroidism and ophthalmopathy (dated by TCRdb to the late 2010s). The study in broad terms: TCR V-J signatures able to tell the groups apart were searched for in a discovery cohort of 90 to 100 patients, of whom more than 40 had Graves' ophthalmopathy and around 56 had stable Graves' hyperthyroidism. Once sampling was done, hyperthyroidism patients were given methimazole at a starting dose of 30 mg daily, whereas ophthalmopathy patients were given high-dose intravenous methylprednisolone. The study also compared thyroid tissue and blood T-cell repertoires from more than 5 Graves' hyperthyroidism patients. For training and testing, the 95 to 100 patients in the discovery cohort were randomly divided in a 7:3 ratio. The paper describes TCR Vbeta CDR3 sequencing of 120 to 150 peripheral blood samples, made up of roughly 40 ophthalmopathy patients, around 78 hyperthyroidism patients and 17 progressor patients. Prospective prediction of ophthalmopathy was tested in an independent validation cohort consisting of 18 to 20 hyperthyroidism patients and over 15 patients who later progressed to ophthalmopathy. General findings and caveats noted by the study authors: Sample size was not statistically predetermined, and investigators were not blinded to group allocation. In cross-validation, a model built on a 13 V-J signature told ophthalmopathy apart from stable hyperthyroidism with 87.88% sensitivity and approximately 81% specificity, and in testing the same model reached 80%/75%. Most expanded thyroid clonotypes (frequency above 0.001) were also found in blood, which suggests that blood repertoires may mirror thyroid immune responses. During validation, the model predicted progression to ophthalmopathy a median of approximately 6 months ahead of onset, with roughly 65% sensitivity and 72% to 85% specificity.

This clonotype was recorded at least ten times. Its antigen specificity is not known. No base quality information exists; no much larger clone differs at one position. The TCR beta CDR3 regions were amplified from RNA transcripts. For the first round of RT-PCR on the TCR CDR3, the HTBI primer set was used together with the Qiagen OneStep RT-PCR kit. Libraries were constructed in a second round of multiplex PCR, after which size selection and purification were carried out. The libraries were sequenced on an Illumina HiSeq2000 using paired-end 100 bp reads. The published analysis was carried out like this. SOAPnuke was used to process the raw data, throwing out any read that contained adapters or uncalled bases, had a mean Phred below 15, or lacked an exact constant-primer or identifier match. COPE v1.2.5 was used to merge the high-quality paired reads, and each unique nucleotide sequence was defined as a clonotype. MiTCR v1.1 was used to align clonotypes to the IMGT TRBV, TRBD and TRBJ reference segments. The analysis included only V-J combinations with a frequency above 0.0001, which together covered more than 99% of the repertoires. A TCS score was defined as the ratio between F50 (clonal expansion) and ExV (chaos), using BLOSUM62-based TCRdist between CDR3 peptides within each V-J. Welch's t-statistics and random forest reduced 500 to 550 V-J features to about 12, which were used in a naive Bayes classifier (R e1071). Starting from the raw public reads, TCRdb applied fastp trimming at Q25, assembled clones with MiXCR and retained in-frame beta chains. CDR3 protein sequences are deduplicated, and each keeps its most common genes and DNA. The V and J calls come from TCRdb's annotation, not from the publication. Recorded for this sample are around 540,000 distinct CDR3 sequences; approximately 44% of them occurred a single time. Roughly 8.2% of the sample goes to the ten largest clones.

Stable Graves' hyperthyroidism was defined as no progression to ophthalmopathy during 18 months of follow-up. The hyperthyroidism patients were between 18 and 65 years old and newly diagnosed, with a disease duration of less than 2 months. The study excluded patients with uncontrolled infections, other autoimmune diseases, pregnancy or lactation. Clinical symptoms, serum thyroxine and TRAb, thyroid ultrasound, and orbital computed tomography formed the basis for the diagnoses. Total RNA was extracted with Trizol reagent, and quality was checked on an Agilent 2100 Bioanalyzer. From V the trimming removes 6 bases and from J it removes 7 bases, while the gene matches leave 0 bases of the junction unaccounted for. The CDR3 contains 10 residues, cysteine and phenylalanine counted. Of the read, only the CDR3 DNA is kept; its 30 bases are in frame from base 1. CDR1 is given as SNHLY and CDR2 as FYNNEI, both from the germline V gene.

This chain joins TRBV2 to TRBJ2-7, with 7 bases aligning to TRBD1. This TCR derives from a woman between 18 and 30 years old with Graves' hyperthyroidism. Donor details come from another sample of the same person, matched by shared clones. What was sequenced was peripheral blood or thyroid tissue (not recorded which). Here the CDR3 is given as CASRGQEQYF. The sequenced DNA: TGTGCCAGCAGGGGACAGGAGCAGTACTTC.